This T cell receptor (beta chain) was profiled in a study of T cell changes during pregnancy in multiple sclerosis. Trimming at V came to 3 bases and at J to 5 bases, leaving 10 bases not matched to a gene. The V gene's germline CDR1 is SGHDT and CDR2 YYEEEE. The CDR3 runs 15 residues. Data came from immunoSEQ multiplex PCR; TCRdb stores just in-frame clones and leaves some out. The sample contains about 67,000 clones, about 91% of which appear only once. The rearrangement joins TRBV5-6 to TRBJ2-7; the match to TRBD1 covers 8 bases. The sample in question was peripheral blood, obtained after pregnancy. This sequence was found in a female donor with multiple sclerosis, enrolled in a pregnancy study. The DNA of the CDR3 is TGTGCCAGCAGCTCACTTGGACAGGGTATGAACGAGCAGTACTTC. It yields the protein CASSSLGQGMNEQYF.